The source of this T cell receptor (beta chain) is a study of blood T cells in healthy people across ages. Study-wide results and caveats: Whereas aged donors had fewer naive CD4+ cells, long-lived donors had more of them and higher diversity.

Combining a sample-barcoded 5' primer with a J-beta primer mix, a second PCR ran for about 6 to 12 cycles. TCRdb redid the calling of the 5' RACE reads with MiXCR, one entry per CDR3 protein. There are some 800,000 distinct CDR3 sequences in the sample; about 25% occur only once, and approximately 3.7% lies in the top ten. This clonotype has more than one count but fewer than ten. The antigen is not known. The CDR3 runs to 15 residues. The V gene's germline CDR1 is LGHNA and CDR2 YNFKEQ. Trimming removed 6 bases from V and 3 bases from J; junction bases left unmatched: 6. Extraction of total RNA produced a minimum of 5 micrograms from each sample. In addition, the sample was reused for a study of T cells of mothers and their children. That paper notes: Three healthy Caucasian mothers and their six children donated.

The origin of this receptor is a boy between 5 and 17 years old in good health. The sample taken for sequencing was blood. This rearrangement joins TRBV4-2 to TRBJ2-7; 12 bases map to TRBD2. Written as DNA, the CDR3 is TGTGCCAGCAGAGAGCTAGCGGGAGGGTTCTACGAGCAGTACTTC. Amino acids: CASRELAGGFYEQYF.